The sequence of this T cell receptor beta chain was determined in a study of response to subunit inactivated influenza vaccine. TCRdb reanalysed the RT-PCR reads using MiXCR and keeps one entry per CDR3 protein. The sample records 860,000 or so distinct CDR3 sequences, roughly 20% being singletons. This clonotype has only a few counts. The antigen remains undetermined. Findings of the study overall: Every seasonal influenza vaccination brings in few new T cells, the authors suggested.

This CDR3 spans 12 amino acids. Germline CDR1 reads SGHTA; CDR2 reads FQGNSA. The V gene lost 5 bases and the J gene lost 5 bases, with 10 bases spanning the gap. V is TRBV7-2 and J is TRBJ2-7; tentative D call: TRBD2 (5 bases). Sequencing was performed on PBMCs from blood, taken roughly 5 days after vaccination. This sequence originates from a man in his fifties who received an inactivated influenza vaccine. CDR3 loop: CASSLTRDEQYF. Here the CDR3 DNA reads TGTGCCAGCAGCCTAACTAGGGACGAGCAGTACTTC. The full variable domain, completed using reference TRBV7-2 and TRBJ2-7, is GAGVSQSPSNKVTEKGKDVELRCDPISGHTALYWYRQSLGQGLEFLIYFQGNSAPDKSGLPSDRFSAERTGGSVSTLTIQRTQQEDSAVYLCASSLTRDEQYFGPGTRLTVT.